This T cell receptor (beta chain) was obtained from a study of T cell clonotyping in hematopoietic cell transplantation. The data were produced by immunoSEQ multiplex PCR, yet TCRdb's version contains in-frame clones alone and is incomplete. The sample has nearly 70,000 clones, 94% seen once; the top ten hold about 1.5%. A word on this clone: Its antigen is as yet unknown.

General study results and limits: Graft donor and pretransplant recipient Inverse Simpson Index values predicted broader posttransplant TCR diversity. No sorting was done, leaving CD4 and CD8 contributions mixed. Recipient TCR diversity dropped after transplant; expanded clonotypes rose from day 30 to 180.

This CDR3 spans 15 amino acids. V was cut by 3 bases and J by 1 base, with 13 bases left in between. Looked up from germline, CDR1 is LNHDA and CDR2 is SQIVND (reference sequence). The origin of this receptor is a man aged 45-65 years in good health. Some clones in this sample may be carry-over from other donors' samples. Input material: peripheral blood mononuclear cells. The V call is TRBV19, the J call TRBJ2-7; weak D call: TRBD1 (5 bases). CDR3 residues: CASSIVLDRSYEQYF. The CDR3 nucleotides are TGTGCCAGTAGTATCGTTCTTGACAGATCCTACGAGCAGTACTTC.